This T cell receptor beta chain was observed in a study of post-analysis software for immune sequencing data. Broader study findings: Patients had higher frequencies than controls of four to six TRBV segments, including TRBV5-6, TRBV5-1 and TRBV20-1. There was significantly lower normalized Chao1 diversity in multiple sclerosis patients than in controls.

Germline V gene lookup returns CDR1 MDHEN and CDR2 SYDVKM. J lost 10 bases, V lost 7 bases, and 9 bases had no gene match. This CDR3 region has 14 residues. In this sample, this clonotype turned up a few times. The antigen is undetermined. cDNA libraries of TCR beta carried unique molecular identifiers. Yield was approximately 500,000 cDNA molecules from roughly 0.93 to 9.6 million T cells. TCRdb passed the PCR reads through MiXCR, listing each CDR3 protein once. The top ten hold 4% to 6% of the sample, which has about 260,000 distinct CDR3 sequences, just over 35% seen once. Sequences were obtained from blood. The source is a girl aged 5 to 17 with multiple sclerosis. The rearrangement joins TRBV28 to TRBJ1-6, with 8 positions matching TRBD1. CDR3 residues: CASILRGRGSPLHF. CDR3 nucleotide sequence: TGTGCCAGCATCCTCAGGGGGCGCGGCTCACCCCTCCACTTT.